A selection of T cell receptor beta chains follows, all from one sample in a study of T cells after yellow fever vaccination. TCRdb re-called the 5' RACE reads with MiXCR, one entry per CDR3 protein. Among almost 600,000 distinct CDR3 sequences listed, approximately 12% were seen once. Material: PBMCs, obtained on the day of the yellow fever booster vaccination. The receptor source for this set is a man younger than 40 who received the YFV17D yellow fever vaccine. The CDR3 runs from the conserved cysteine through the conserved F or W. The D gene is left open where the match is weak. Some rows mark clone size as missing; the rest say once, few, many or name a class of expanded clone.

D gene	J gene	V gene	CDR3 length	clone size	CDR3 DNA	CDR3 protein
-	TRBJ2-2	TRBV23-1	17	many	TGCGCCAGCAGTCAACCCGATGGGAGCGACGGTGGCGGGGAGCTGTTTTTT	CASSQPDGSDGGGELFF
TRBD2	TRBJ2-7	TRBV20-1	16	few	TGCAGTGCTAGCTGGACTAGCGGGAGATTTGGAAACGAGCAGTACTTC	CSASWTSGRFGNEQYF
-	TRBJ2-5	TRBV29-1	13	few	TGCAGCGTTGAACCTGGGGACCAAGAGACCCAGTACTTC	CSVEPGDQETQYF
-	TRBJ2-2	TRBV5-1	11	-	TGCGCCAGCAGCTGGTTGGAGGAGCTGTTTTTT	CASSWLEELFF
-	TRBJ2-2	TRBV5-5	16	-	TGTGCCAGCAGCTTGGGCACGAGGGGCGACACCGGGGAGCTGTTTTTT	CASSLGTRGDTGELFF
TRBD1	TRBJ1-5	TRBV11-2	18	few	TGTGCCAGCAGCCTAGGGACAGGGGGGTACCAGAGCAATCAGCCCCAGCATTTT	CASSLGTGGYQSNQPQHF
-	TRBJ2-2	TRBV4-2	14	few	TGTGCCAGCAGCCAAGAATTTCCCACCGGGGAGCTGTTTTTT	CASSQEFPTGELFF
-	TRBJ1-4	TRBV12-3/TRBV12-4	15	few	TGTGCCAGCAGACCCGCCCTATCAACTAATGAAAAACTGTTTTTT	CASRPALSTNEKLFF
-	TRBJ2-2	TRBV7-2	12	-	TGTGCCAGCAGGCGGATGACCGGGGAGCTGTTTTTT	CASRRMTGELFF
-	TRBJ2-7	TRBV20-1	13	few	TGCAGTGCTCATGGGATTTCCTCCTACGAGCAGTACTTC	CSAHGISSYEQYF
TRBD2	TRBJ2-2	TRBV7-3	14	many	TGTGCCAGCAGCCCGGGACTAGCGTGGGGGGAGCTGTTTTTT	CASSPGLAWGELFF
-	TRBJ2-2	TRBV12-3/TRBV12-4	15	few	TGTGCCAGCAGTTCCACCCCGGGAGTCACCGGGGAGCTGTTTTTT	CASSSTPGVTGELFF
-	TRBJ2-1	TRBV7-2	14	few	TGTGCCAGCAGCTGGCTAGCGATTTACAATGAGCAGTTCTTC	CASSWLAIYNEQFF
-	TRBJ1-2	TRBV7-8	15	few	TGTGCCAGCAGCCGACCGGGGGCTGGGAACTATGGCTACACCTTC	CASSRPGAGNYGYTF